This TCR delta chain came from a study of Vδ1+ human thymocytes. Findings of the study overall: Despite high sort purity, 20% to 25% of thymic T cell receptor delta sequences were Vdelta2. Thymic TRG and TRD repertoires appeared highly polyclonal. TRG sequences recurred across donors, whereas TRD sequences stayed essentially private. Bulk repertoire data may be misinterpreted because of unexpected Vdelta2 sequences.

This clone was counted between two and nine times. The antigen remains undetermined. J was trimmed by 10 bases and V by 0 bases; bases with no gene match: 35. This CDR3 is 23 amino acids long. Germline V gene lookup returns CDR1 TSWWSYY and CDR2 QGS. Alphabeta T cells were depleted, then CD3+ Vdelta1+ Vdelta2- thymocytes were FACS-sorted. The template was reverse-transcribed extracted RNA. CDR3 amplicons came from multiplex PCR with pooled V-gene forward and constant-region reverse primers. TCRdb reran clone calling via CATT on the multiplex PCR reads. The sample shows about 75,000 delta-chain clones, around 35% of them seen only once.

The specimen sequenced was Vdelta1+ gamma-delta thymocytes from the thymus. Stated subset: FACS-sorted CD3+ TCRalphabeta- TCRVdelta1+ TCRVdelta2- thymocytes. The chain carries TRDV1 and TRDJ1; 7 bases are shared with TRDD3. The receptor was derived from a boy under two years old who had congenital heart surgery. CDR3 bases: TGTGCTCTTGGGGAACTGAGTCCCTCCACGCGACGGTCGAGGCCGGATACGCTTAACGGACTCATCTTT. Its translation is CALGELSPSTRRSRPDTLNGLIF.